This T cell receptor (beta chain) was observed in a study of T-cell reconstitution after alpha-beta-depleted transplantation in children. J was trimmed by 4 bases and V by 4 bases; bases with no gene match: 6. The germline V gene has CDR1 LNHDA and CDR2 SQIVND (reference sequence). The CDR3 is 14 residues long. Unique molecular identifiers were incorporated during preparation of the TCRbeta library. TCRdb ran MiXCR on the PCR reads and lists one entry per CDR3 protein. The data contain roughly 500,000 distinct CDR3 sequences, 30% to 35% of them singletons. V usage is TRBV19 and J usage is TRBJ1-2; 7 bases align to TRBD1. The sequence came from a human donor who donated a stem cell graft to a child with aplastic anemia. The input for sequencing was PBMCs from the stem cell graft donor, taken from the stem cell graft. The chain's CDR3 is CASSTVTGVYGYTF. CDR3 nucleotide sequence: TGTGCCAGTAGTACCGTAACAGGGGTCTATGGCTACACCTTC.